The clone carrying this T cell receptor beta chain showed up just a few times. Antigen: not known. The sample originates from a study of T-cell memory formation after mild COVID-19. Study-wide findings and caveats: CD8+ contracting clones occupied EMRA, while CD4+ ones occupied mainly CM and EM. Clones shrinking from day 15 to 85 showed even CD4/CD8 mixes; later expanders tilted CD4+. Several responding clones turned up in pre-infection memory, indicating that cross-reactive memory may have taken part.

MiXCR, applied by TCRdb to the 5' RACE reads, yields one record per CDR3 protein. The sample lists 450,000 to 650,000 distinct CDR3 sequences; roughly 20% were seen once. The V gene end was trimmed by 2 bases and the J gene end by 4 bases; junction bases not matched to a gene: 8. The CDR3 totals 17 residues. The sequencing input was PBMCs or a T cell subset sorted from them (not recorded which). This chain links TRBV12-3 or TRBV12-4 with TRBJ2-2; TRBD1 matches at 9 bases. The TCR originated in an adult woman who had mild COVID-19 (a few samples of this study predate the infection). Cell type and time point are not known. CDR3 coding DNA: TGTGCCAGCAGTTTAAGTGGGGACAGGGTGAGCACCGGGGAGCTGTTTTTT. It yields the protein CASSLSGDRVSTGELFF.